This T cell receptor beta chain was profiled in a study of shared T cell receptors in the human thymus. Libraries were prepared by immunoSEQ multiplex PCR; TCRdb keeps only in-frame clonotypes and omits some of them. This table holds almost 550,000 clones, 75% to 80% found once. Germline CDR1 and CDR2: MNHEY and SMNVEV (reference sequence). This CDR3 spans 15 amino acids. V was clipped by 5 bases and J by 0 bases; unmatched bases: 4. These data were also filed under a second study, of human thymus T cells. That source adds: Those donating were healthy Finnish infants in corrective surgery for congenital heart defects. During corrective heart surgery, resections were taken, and the thymus tissue came from them. Thymic and blood repertoires appeared to carry a bias in their V and J gene usage. Related work showed strongly overlapping thymic repertoires across unrelated individuals.

The receptor comes from a boy in the first two years of life with a congenital heart defect. This rearrangement joins TRBV27 to TRBJ1-3; 7 positions agree with TRBD1. The sequencing input was thymocytes. The CDR3 sequence is CASSATGPSGNTIYF. In nucleotides, the CDR3 is TGTGCCAGCAGTGCGACAGGGCCCTCTGGAAACACCATATATTTT.